This entry features one T cell receptor beta chain sequence. The target antigen is unknown. This specimen comes from a study of T cells in Graves' hyperthyroidism and ophthalmopathy. Study-level findings and limits: Prediction of ophthalmopathy progression came a median 6.5 months pre-onset. Blood samples included most of the expanded thyroid clonotypes exceeding 0.001.

Germline V CDR1 and CDR2: LGHDT, YNNKEL (reference sequence). The CDR3 length is 15 residues. Deletions cut 2 bases from V and 6 bases from J, with 17 bases between. TCR beta CDR3 region amplification was performed from RNA transcripts. The primer set for the first-round RT-PCR of the TCR CDR3 was HTBI. A single record per CDR3 protein comes from TCRdb applying MiXCR to the multiplex PCR reads. Of hundreds of thousands of distinct CDR3 sequences listed, approximately 23% are singletons. Exclusion followed for patients with uncontrolled infection, other autoimmune disease, pregnancy or lactation. This clonotype was obtained from a woman in her 70s with Graves' ophthalmopathy. Sequenced sample: blood. The chain carries TRBV3-1 and TRBJ2-7; tentatively, D is TRBD2 (6 bases). The CDR3 DNA reads as TGTGCCAGCAGCCAAAGAGAAGCTAGCGCAGGCGAGCAGTACTTC. As protein: CASSQREASAGEQYF.